This is a list of T cell receptor beta chains from one sample in a study of beta chain features in type 1 diabetes. The repertoire was sequenced with immunoSEQ multiplex PCR; TCRdb's copy has only in-frame clones and lacks some. This table holds around 120,000 clones, 17% found once. The sequenced sample was central memory CD4+ T cells from blood. These receptors all come from a man between 18 and 29 years old with type 1 diabetes. Each CDR3 is given with its conserved first and last residue. Each record gives: CDR3 DNA, CDR3 protein, D gene, V gene, clone size, J gene. A D gene is named only where the DNA matches it firmly. The listing skips clone size in some rows; elsewhere it reads once, few, many or a size class.

TGTGCCAGTAGTAATCACCGGGACAGGGGCACCTACGAGCAGTACTTC | CASSNHRDRGTYEQYF | TRBD1 | TRBV19 | . | TRBJ2-7
TGCAGCGTTGCAGAAGGACAGTCGGTCGGCAATCAGCCCCAGCATTTT | CSVAEGQSVGNQPQHF | . | TRBV29-1 | few | TRBJ1-5
TGTGCCAGCAGTGAAGCGTACAAAGACACGACGCAGTATTTT | CASSEAYKDTTQYF | . | TRBV2 | . | TRBJ2-3
TGTGCCACCAGCAGAGGGGCCGTAGCGGGCAGCTCCTATAATTCACCCCTCCACTTT | CATSRGAVAGSSYNSPLHF | . | TRBV15 | . | TRBJ1-6
TGTGCCAGCAGCCCGGGTTACCGCACAGATACGCAGTATTTT | CASSPGYRTDTQYF | . | TRBV7-2 | many | TRBJ2-3
TGTGCCAGCAGCCAAGAAATTGGAGGTGACCAGAAGACCCAGTACTTC | CASSQEIGGDQKTQYF | . | TRBV14 | few | TRBJ2-5
TGCACCAGCAGCCAAGATCCGTTTCGTGGGATTAGCGGGAGGAAGGGCGAGCAGTACTTC | CTSSQDPFRGISGRKGEQYF | . | TRBV1 | few | TRBJ2-7
TGTGCCAGCAGAATAGGGGGAGATACGCAGTATTTT | CASRIGGDTQYF | . | TRBV2 | . | TRBJ2-3
TGTGCCAGCAGCTTGGATGGAGATACGCAGTATTTT | CASSLDGDTQYF | . | TRBV5-4 | . | TRBJ2-3
TGTGCCAGCAGCCCAGATCCGGAGGTGTACGAGCAGTACTTC | CASSPDPEVYEQYF | . | TRBV9 | many | TRBJ2-7
TGTGCCAGCAGCTTAACGCCCGAGACCCAGTACTTC | CASSLTPETQYF | . | TRBV7-3 | . | TRBJ2-5
TGTGCCAGCAGCTTAGGGACAGGGTCGGACAATGAGCAGTTCTTC | CASSLGTGSDNEQFF | TRBD1 | TRBV7-9 | few | TRBJ2-1
TGTGCCATCAGTGGGGCAGTTTCGTACCAAGAGACCCAGTACTTC | CAISGAVSYQETQYF | . | TRBV10-3 | . | TRBJ2-5
TGTGCCAGCAATCCCGGCTGGCCACTGGGAGAGGTTCAGTACTTC | CASNPGWPLGEVQYF | . | TRBV2 | medium-sized | TRBJ2-4
TGTGCCAGCAGCCCGGGACACTCTGGAAACACCATATATTTT | CASSPGHSGNTIYF | . | TRBV14 | few | TRBJ1-3
TGTGCCAGCAGCTTTTTGAGAAAACTAGCCCACAATGAGCAGTTCTTC | CASSFLRKLAHNEQFF | . | TRBV7-2 | many | TRBJ2-1
TGTGCCAGCAGCGACAGGGGTCCCAATCAGCCCCAGCATTTT | CASSDRGPNQPQHF | TRBD1 | TRBV5-4 | few | TRBJ1-5
TGTGCCAGCAGCTACACGACAGGATTTGGCGCAGATACGCAGTATTTT | CASSYTTGFGADTQYF | . | TRBV11-2 | . | TRBJ2-3
TGTGCCATTAATTCGCAGGGGGCAGAGGAGACCCAGTACTTC | CAINSQGAEETQYF | TRBD1 | TRBV10-3 | medium-sized | TRBJ2-5
TGTGCCAGCAGCCAAGATATTGGGTCGAGCTCCTACAATGAGCAGTTCTTC | CASSQDIGSSSYNEQFF | . | TRBV14 | few | TRBJ2-1
TGTGCCAGCAGCTTAGGGTCTCGGGGTACTGAAGCTTTCTTT | CASSLGSRGTEAFF | . | TRBV7-2 | . | TRBJ1-1
TGTGCCAGCAGCCTCACCGGGGAGCTGTTTTTT | CASSLTGELFF | . | TRBV6-5 | few | TRBJ2-2
TGTGCCAGCAGTGACGAGGGCAGGGTTAACTACGAGCAGTACTTC | CASSDEGRVNYEQYF | . | TRBV28 | . | TRBJ2-7
TGTGCCTGGAGTATTCGCTCTAGCACAGATACGCAGTATTTT | CAWSIRSSTDTQYF | . | TRBV30 | few | TRBJ2-3
TGCGCCAGCAGCATGAACCAGGGGGCGGGGTTCTCCTACGAGCAGTACTTC | CASSMNQGAGFSYEQYF | TRBD1 | TRBV5-1 | many | TRBJ2-7
TGTGCCAGCAGCTTAGACCAACATGAGCAGTTCTTC | CASSLDQHEQFF | . | TRBV7-2 | . | TRBJ2-1
TGTGCCAGCAGCTTAACCTCCAGCCACAGCACAGATACGCAGTATTTT | CASSLTSSHSTDTQYF | . | TRBV7-3 | few | TRBJ2-3
TGTGCCAGCAGGGGACAGGGGGCTTGGGATGAGCAGTTCTTC | CASRGQGAWDEQFF | TRBD1 | TRBV2 | many | TRBJ2-1
TGTGCCAGCAGCTTAGCTCTAACAGATACGCAGTATTTT | CASSLALTDTQYF | . | TRBV7-2 | . | TRBJ2-3
TGTGCCAGCAGCTCCGAGAACACCGGGGAGCTGTTTTTT | CASSSENTGELFF | . | TRBV7-2 | . | TRBJ2-2
TGTGCCAGCAGCCCCCCCAGGCCTCCCTACGAGCAGTACTTC | CASSPPRPPYEQYF | . | TRBV7-6 | . | TRBJ2-7
TGTGCCAGCAGTGAACCAGGCAGTTCTCGGGGCACTGAAGCTTTCTTT | CASSEPGSSRGTEAFF | . | TRBV2 | many | TRBJ1-1
TGCAGCGCCGGTCGTGGCGACACGGGGGCTAACTATGGCTACACCTTC | CSAGRGDTGANYGYTF | . | TRBV29-1 | few | TRBJ1-2
TGCAGCGCTGGCCTTGTTTCCGAGCAGTACTTC | CSAGLVSEQYF | . | TRBV29-1 | . | TRBJ2-7
TGCAGCGTTGAAATCGGGACCGGCACCCATGGCAATCAGCCCCAGCATTTT | CSVEIGTGTHGNQPQHF | . | TRBV29-1 | . | TRBJ1-5
TGTGCCAGCAGTTTGGGACATCTCTCCTACGAGCAGTACTTC | CASSLGHLSYEQYF | . | TRBV6-5 | . | TRBJ2-7
TGTGCCAGTAGCCCATCGGTTAGCTCTTATGAGACCCAGTACTTC | CASSPSVSSYETQYF | . | TRBV19 | few | TRBJ2-5
TGTGCCAGCATTTTCACGGCTAACTATGGCTACACCTTC | CASIFTANYGYTF | . | TRBV2 | . | TRBJ1-2
TGTGCCAGCAGGCTCCTTCCAGGGATCGGTCAGCCCCAGCATTTT | CASRLLPGIGQPQHF | . | TRBV27 | . | TRBJ1-5
TGCAGCGTGACAGGGTTGACTGAAGCTTTCTTT | CSVTGLTEAFF | TRBD1 | TRBV29-1 | . | TRBJ1-1
TGTGCCGCGGGCTTTTACGAGCAGTACTTC | CAAGFYEQYF | . | TRBV28 | . | TRBJ2-7
TGTGCCAGCAGTGAGAACAGAGATACGCAGTATTTT | CASSENRDTQYF | . | TRBV6-1 | . | TRBJ2-3
TGTGCCAGCAGCGTAGGCAGGAGTTCTAACTATGGCTACACCTTC | CASSVGRSSNYGYTF | . | TRBV9 | many | TRBJ1-2
TGTGCCAGCAGCTTAGCGGGGGAGTCCTACAATGAGCAGTTCTTC | CASSLAGESYNEQFF | TRBD2 | TRBV5-4 | few | TRBJ2-1
TGTGCCAGCAATACGGCCAGCTACAATGAGCAGTTCTTC | CASNTASYNEQFF | . | TRBV6-1 | . | TRBJ2-1
TGTGCCAGCAGGGAGGGGCCGAACACTGAAGCTTTCTTT | CASREGPNTEAFF | . | TRBV25-1 | . | TRBJ1-1
TGTGCCAGCAGCTTAGACAGGGAGAATGAGCAGTTCTTC | CASSLDRENEQFF | . | TRBV7-2 | few | TRBJ2-1
TGTGCCTGGAGTGTACCTGGAAGTGAAGCTTTCTTT | CAWSVPGSEAFF | . | TRBV30 | few | TRBJ1-1
TGCGCCAGCAGCCAAGAGTATGAGGCTTTGGCCGAGCAGTACTTC | CASSQEYEALAEQYF | . | TRBV4-3 | many | TRBJ2-7
TGTGCCAGCAGCCCCGTCGGCGCCTACGAGCAGTACTTC | CASSPVGAYEQYF | . | TRBV7-2 | . | TRBJ2-7
TGCGCCAGCAGTGAGTCGCCGAGGTACACTGAAGCTTTCTTT | CASSESPRYTEAFF | . | TRBV10-2 | few | TRBJ1-1
TGTGCCTGGAGTGTACAGTATAGCAATCAGCCCCAGCATTTT | CAWSVQYSNQPQHF | . | TRBV30 | . | TRBJ1-5
TGCAGCGCCGACCCCGACGGGAGCTCCTACGAGCAGTACTTC | CSADPDGSSYEQYF | . | TRBV29-1 | . | TRBJ2-7
TGTGCCAGCAGTTACTCCCCGGGAACAGGCTACGAGCAGTACTTC | CASSYSPGTGYEQYF | . | TRBV6-5 | . | TRBJ2-7
TGCGCCAGCAGCCAGGATAACAGGGGTCGTAAGGAAAAACTGTTTTTT | CASSQDNRGRKEKLFF | TRBD1 | TRBV4-3 | . | TRBJ1-4
TGTGCCAGCAGTTCGATCGGGACAGGCGGTTACGAGCAGTACTTC | CASSSIGTGGYEQYF | TRBD1 | TRBV28 | . | TRBJ2-7
TGTGCCAGCACCTTTTGGGCCCGGAAGGGCGGGGAGCTGTTTTTT | CASTFWARKGGELFF | . | TRBV7-2 | few | TRBJ2-2